Below, one TCR beta chain is given with its context. Antigen: not known. This specimen comes from a study of T-cell memory formation after mild COVID-19. Trimming shortened V by 6 bases and J by 5 bases, and 13 bases separated the two germline ends. Germline lookup yields CDR1 DFQATT and CDR2 SNEGSKA (reference sequence). The CDR3 length is 12 residues. One entry per CDR3 protein, called by TCRdb with MiXCR from the 5' RACE reads. The sample carries about 400,000 distinct CDR3 sequences, about a sixth recorded once. The study's findings and limits: Clones which contracted sat mainly in CM and EM if CD4+, and in EMRA if CD8+.

The chain recombines TRBV20-1 with TRBJ1-2; D is unresolved. The TCR sequence derives from a man aged 18-30 years who had mild COVID-19 (a few samples of this study predate the infection). Cell type and time point are not known. The sample consisted of PBMCs or a T cell subset sorted from them (not recorded which). CDR3 in DNA: TGCAGTGCGGCAGCCAGCCTTTATGGCTACACCTTC. This encodes CSAAASLYGYTF.